Listed below are T cell receptor beta chains from one sample, sequenced in a study of T cell changes during pregnancy in multiple sclerosis. Clones were read by immunoSEQ multiplex PCR, and TCRdb kept only the in-frame ones, dropping some. The sample holds 20,000 to 25,000 clones, about 82% seen once. Sequences were derived from CD8+ T cells from peripheral blood mononuclear cells, sampled in the first trimester of pregnancy. The receptors were gathered from a female donor in good health, enrolled as a control in a pregnancy study. CDR3s include the opening cysteine and the closing phenylalanine or tryptophan. The D gene is left open where the match is weak. Rows give clone size only sometimes, using once, few, many, or a class for an expanded clone.

J: TRBJ2-1; V: TRBV27; D: TRBD2; size: few; CDR3: CASNVGGSNEQFF; DNA: TGTGCCAGCAATGTGGGGGGGAGCAATGAGCAGTTCTTC
J: TRBJ1-1; V: TRBV5-1; D: .; size: .; CDR3: CASSLGAGTEAFF; DNA: TGCGCCAGCAGCTTAGGCGCAGGGACTGAAGCTTTCTTT
J: TRBJ2-7; V: TRBV7-8; D: .; size: .; CDR3: CASSLGGGAGEQYF; DNA: TGTGCCAGCAGCTTAGGAGGGGGCGCGGGAGAGCAGTACTTC
J: TRBJ2-1; V: TRBV7-9; D: .; size: once; CDR3: CAGQTYNEQFF; DNA: TGTGCCGGACAGACCTACAATGAGCAGTTCTTC
J: TRBJ2-1; V: TRBV19; D: TRBD2; size: .; CDR3: CASSIGGGDEQFF; DNA: TGTGCCAGTAGTATAGGTGGGGGGGATGAGCAGTTCTTC
J: TRBJ2-3; V: TRBV5-4; D: .; size: once; CDR3: CASSFRTVSTDTQYF; DNA: TGTGCCAGCAGCTTTCGAACAGTTAGCACAGATACGCAGTATTTT
J: TRBJ2-7; V: TRBV6-6; D: TRBD1; size: .; CDR3: CASSYSGTGFYEQYF; DNA: TGTGCCAGCAGTTACTCCGGGACAGGGTTCTACGAGCAGTACTTC
J: TRBJ1-1; V: TRBV27; D: .; size: once; CDR3: CASSLYREWGKAFF; DNA: TGTGCCAGCAGTTTATACAGGGAATGGGGGAAAGCTTTCTTT
J: TRBJ2-7; V: TRBV7-8; D: TRBD1; size: .; CDR3: CASSFRDRGHYEQYF; DNA: TGTGCCAGCAGCTTTCGGGACAGGGGACATTACGAGCAGTACTTC
J: TRBJ1-2; V: TRBV27; D: TRBD1; size: .; CDR3: CASSDRGIGYGYTF; DNA: TGTGCCAGCAGCGACAGGGGGATAGGATACGGCTACACCTTC
J: TRBJ1-1; V: TRBV15; D: .; size: .; CDR3: CATSRDEGTEAFF; DNA: TGTGCCACCAGCAGAGATGAGGGCACTGAAGCTTTCTTT
J: TRBJ2-7; V: TRBV2; D: TRBD2; size: .; CDR3: CATLAGGRVEQYF; DNA: TGTGCCACCCTAGCGGGGGGACGAGTCGAGCAGTACTTC
J: TRBJ1-2; V: TRBV7-9; D: .; size: .; CDR3: CASSAGPWTYTF; DNA: TGTGCCAGCAGCGCGGGCCCTTGGACCTACACCTTC
J: TRBJ2-1; V: TRBV7-3; D: .; size: .; CDR3: CASSLTAANEQFF; DNA: TGTGCCAGCAGCTTAACGGCAGCGAATGAGCAGTTCTTC
J: TRBJ2-3; V: TRBV29-1; D: TRBD1; size: .; CDR3: CSVNRGPTDTQYF; DNA: TGCAGCGTCAACAGGGGGCCAACAGATACGCAGTATTTT
J: TRBJ2-4; V: TRBV23-1; D: .; size: .; CDR3: CASSHRERWAKNIQYF; DNA: TGCGCCAGCAGTCACCGGGAAAGGTGGGCCAAAAACATTCAGTACTTC
J: TRBJ2-1; V: TRBV6-4; D: TRBD1; size: .; CDR3: CASSDSTGGYNEQFF; DNA: TGTGCCAGCAGTGACTCGACAGGGGGGTACAATGAGCAGTTCTTC